This TCR beta chain was documented in a study of cytomegalovirus exposure and HLA in healthy donors. Germline values: CDR1 SGHVS, CDR2 FQNEAQ. CDR3 length: 12 residues. The V end was cut by 1 base, the J end by 8 bases, with 6 bases between. Findings of the study overall: Researchers reported in a later analysis that a missense DCLRE1C variant was tied to TCR beta V- and J-gene trimming. Researchers catalogued under 200 TCR beta chains as cytomegalovirus-associated.

With respect to this clone: Its antigen is unidentified.

Both 60 Vbeta primers and 13 Jbeta primers went into the PCR. Sequenced by immunoSEQ multiplex PCR; TCRdb stores in-frame clones only, minus some. The sample has more than 60,000 clones; about 79% are singletons. The sequence was obtained from a man between 65 and 79 years old in good health and CMV-seropositive. This chain uses TRBV7-8 with TRBJ1-5; D not resolved. The sample consisted of PBMCs. CDR3 DNA sequence: TGTGCCAGCAGCTTAGGGAGCGAGCCCCAGCATTTT. Its translation is CASSLGSEPQHF.